The 16 T cell receptor beta chains in this list originate from one sample, sequenced in a study of shared clonotypes between healthy human individuals. Measured with immunoSEQ multiplex PCR; TCRdb has only the in-frame clones, and not every one. The sample includes 400,000 to 500,000 clones, 70% to 80% seen only once; the top ten take around 13%. Sequenced input: PBMCs. The receptors stem from a woman between 40 and 50 years old in good health. Some clones in this sample may be carry-over from other donors' samples.

As regards this clone: In the same sample, other DNA sequences code for this CDR3. The V and J genes are TRBV30 and TRBJ2-6; tentatively, D is TRBD2 (5 bases). The CDR3 totals 14 residues. V lost 2 bases and J lost 0, with 5 bases in between. Germline V CDR1 and CDR2: GTSNPN, SVGIG (reference sequence). The CDR3 nucleotides read TGTGCCTGGAGTCGGGACTCTGGGGCCAACGTCCTGACTTTC. Translation gives CAWSRDSGANVLTF.

This clone was counted a single time. A read error may be the cause here, since a much bigger clone is one base away. For the CDR3, the DNA is TGTGCCAGCAGCTTAACAGGGCCCACTGAAGCTTTCTTT. Translating it yields CASSLTGPTEAFF. The chain has TRBV7-3 and TRBJ1-1; D is unclear. This CDR3 has 13 amino acids. The germline gives CDR1 SGHTA, CDR2 FQGTGA. The V end was cut by 0 bases, the J end by 4 bases, with 6 bases between.

The gene calls are TRBV7-2 and TRBJ2-7; TRBD2 might be the D (6 bases). Germline values: CDR1 SGHTA, CDR2 FQGNSA. This CDR3 has 15 amino acids. The ends were cut back, 1 base at V and 4 bases at J, with 14 bases in the middle. CDR3: CASSLVVNSGYEQYF. CDR3 nucleotide sequence: TGTGCCAGCAGCTTAGTCGTAAATAGCGGATACGAGCAGTACTTC.

This chain connects TRBV5-4 to TRBJ2-3; no clear D. The CDR3 is 12 residues long. V lost 3 bases to trimming and J lost 2 bases, with 4 bases between them. Germline V gene sequence: CDR1 SGHNT, CDR2 YYREEE (reference sequence). CDR3 sequence reads: CASSYDTDTQYF. In DNA form, the CDR3 reads TGTGCCAGCAGCTACGACACAGATACGCAGTATTTT.

This clone was counted between two and nine times. Mismatch with germline at one junction end may stem from a read error. This sample includes further DNA sequences coding for the same CDR3. The J gene is TRBJ1-6, the V gene TRBV30; 8 bases align to TRBD1. Germline V lookup: CDR1 GTSNPN, CDR2 SVGIG (reference sequence). The CDR3 covers 16 residues. The CDR3 coding sequence is TGTGCTTGGAGCGCCGACAGGGGCCTCACGGGATCACCCCTCCACTTT. It codes for CAWSADRGLTGSPLHF.

CDR3 coding DNA: TGTGCCAGCAGTTTCCTATATCCCCCCTACGAGCAGTACTTC. It translates to CASSFLYPPYEQYF. The chain employs TRBV27 and TRBJ2-7, with D uncertain. The length of the CDR3 is 14 residues. V dropped 3 bases and J dropped 2 bases, with 11 bases sitting between them. Germline values: CDR1 MNHEY, CDR2 SMNVEV (reference sequence).

The rearrangement joins TRBV28 to TRBJ2-6; unclear D gene. Trimming shortened V by 8 bases and J by 4 bases, and 6 bases separated the two germline ends. The CDR3 is made up of 12 amino acids. Per germline, CDR1 MDHEN and CDR2 SYDVKM. CDR3 amino acids: CASESGANVLTF. As DNA, the CDR3 is TGTGCCAGCGAAAGCGGGGCCAACGTCCTGACTTTC.

CDR3 residues: CASSQDSWQSNQPQHF. CDR3 in DNA: TGCGCCAGCAGCCAAGATTCATGGCAGAGCAATCAGCCCCAGCATTTT. The gene calls are TRBV4-1 and TRBJ1-5; no clear D gene. The CDR3 totals 16 residues. CDR1 is MGHRA, CDR2 YSYEKL, per germline. Trimming left V 0 bases short and J 1 base short, with 10 bases between.

This clone was seen at least ten times. The J gene is TRBJ2-3, the V gene TRBV7-3, with unresolved D. Deletions cut 0 bases from V and 5 bases from J, with 6 bases between. Germline V gene data show CDR1 as SGHTA and CDR2 as FQGTGA. This CDR3 spans 13 amino acids. CDR3 bases: TGTGCCAGCAGCTTAACACCCGGAGATACGCAGTATTTT. It translates to CASSLTPGDTQYF.

The chain has TRBV5-6 and TRBJ1-2; D uncertain. V shed 4 bases and J shed 1 base, with 5 bases lying between them. CDR1 and CDR2 (germline): SGHDT, YYEEEE. The CDR3 consists of 12 residues. The CDR3 bases are TGTGCCAGCAGCCCTGGTAACTATGGCTACACCTTC. Translating gives CASSPGNYGYTF.

The table lists this clone with a count of one. Other DNA sequences in this specimen translate into the identical CDR3. This chain links TRBV7-2 with TRBJ1-1, with D possibly matching TRBD1 (5 bases). The V gene lost 5 bases and the J gene lost 5 bases, with 15 bases spanning the gap. The germline gives CDR1 SGHTA, CDR2 FQGNSA. The CDR3 runs 14 residues. The CDR3 spells CASSRGQGGTEAFF. The CDR3 nucleotides are TGTGCCAGCAGCCGCGGGCAGGGTGGAACTGAAGCTTTCTTT.

The chain recombines TRBV28 with TRBJ2-2; unclear D gene. CDR3 length: 14 amino acids. Germline V gene sequence: CDR1 MDHEN, CDR2 SYDVKM. V lost 3 bases, J lost 5 bases, and 10 bases lay in between. CDR3 coding DNA: TGTGCCAGCAGTTTGGAAAGGGTGACCGGGGAGCTGTTTTTT. Protein sequence: CASSLERVTGELFF.

This clone has just one count. The V and J genes are TRBV7-8 and TRBJ2-7, with D perhaps matching TRBD2 (6 bases). The V and J ends lost 8 bases and 0 bases respectively, with 8 bases between them. Germline V gene data show CDR1 as SGHVS and CDR2 as FQNEAQ. The CDR3 covers 12 residues. CDR3 sequence (DNA): TGTGCCAGCGGGGGGAGCTCCTACGAGCAGTACTTC. Translating it yields CASGGSSYEQYF. The whole variable domain, remainder taken from reference TRBV7-8 and TRBJ2-7, is GAGVSQSPRYKVAKRGQDVALRCDPISGHVSLFWYQQALGQGPEFLTYFQNEAQLDKSGLPSDRFFAERPEGSVSTLKIQRTQQEDSAVYLCASGGSSYEQYFGPGTRLTVT.

In its sample, this clone was seen a few times. The J gene is TRBJ2-3, the V gene TRBV5-1; 8 nucleotides match TRBD2. J gave up 1 base and V 2 bases, and 9 bases lay outside the gene matches. Germline assignment: CDR1 SGHRS and CDR2 YFSETQ. This CDR3 is built from 17 residues. This chain's CDR3 is CASSFTTAGDGTDTQYF. The CDR3 DNA reads as TGCGCCAGCAGCTTTACCACAGCGGGAGACGGCACAGATACGCAGTATTTT.

As regards this clone: The sample carries other DNA sequences with the same CDR3. The chain couples TRBV11-3 to TRBJ2-1, with D possibly matching TRBD1 (5 bases). Germline V gene sequence: CDR1 SGHNT, CDR2 YENEEA. This CDR3 spans 15 amino acids. V lost 5 bases and J lost 4, with 15 bases in between. CDR3 residues: CASSPGQGSYNEQFF. The CDR3 DNA is TGTGCCAGCAGCCCCGGGCAGGGATCTTACAATGAGCAGTTCTTC.

The chain joins TRBV7-9 to TRBJ2-7; 9 bases match TRBD1. This CDR3 has 15 amino acids. After removal of 1 base from V and 3 bases from J, the junction contained 4 bases not matched to a gene. Germline CDR1 SEHNR, CDR2 FQNEAQ (reference sequence). CDR3 sequence (DNA): TGTGCCAGCAGCTTAGTGGACAGGGGCAACTACGAGCAGTACTTC. This sequence encodes CASSLVDRGNYEQYF.